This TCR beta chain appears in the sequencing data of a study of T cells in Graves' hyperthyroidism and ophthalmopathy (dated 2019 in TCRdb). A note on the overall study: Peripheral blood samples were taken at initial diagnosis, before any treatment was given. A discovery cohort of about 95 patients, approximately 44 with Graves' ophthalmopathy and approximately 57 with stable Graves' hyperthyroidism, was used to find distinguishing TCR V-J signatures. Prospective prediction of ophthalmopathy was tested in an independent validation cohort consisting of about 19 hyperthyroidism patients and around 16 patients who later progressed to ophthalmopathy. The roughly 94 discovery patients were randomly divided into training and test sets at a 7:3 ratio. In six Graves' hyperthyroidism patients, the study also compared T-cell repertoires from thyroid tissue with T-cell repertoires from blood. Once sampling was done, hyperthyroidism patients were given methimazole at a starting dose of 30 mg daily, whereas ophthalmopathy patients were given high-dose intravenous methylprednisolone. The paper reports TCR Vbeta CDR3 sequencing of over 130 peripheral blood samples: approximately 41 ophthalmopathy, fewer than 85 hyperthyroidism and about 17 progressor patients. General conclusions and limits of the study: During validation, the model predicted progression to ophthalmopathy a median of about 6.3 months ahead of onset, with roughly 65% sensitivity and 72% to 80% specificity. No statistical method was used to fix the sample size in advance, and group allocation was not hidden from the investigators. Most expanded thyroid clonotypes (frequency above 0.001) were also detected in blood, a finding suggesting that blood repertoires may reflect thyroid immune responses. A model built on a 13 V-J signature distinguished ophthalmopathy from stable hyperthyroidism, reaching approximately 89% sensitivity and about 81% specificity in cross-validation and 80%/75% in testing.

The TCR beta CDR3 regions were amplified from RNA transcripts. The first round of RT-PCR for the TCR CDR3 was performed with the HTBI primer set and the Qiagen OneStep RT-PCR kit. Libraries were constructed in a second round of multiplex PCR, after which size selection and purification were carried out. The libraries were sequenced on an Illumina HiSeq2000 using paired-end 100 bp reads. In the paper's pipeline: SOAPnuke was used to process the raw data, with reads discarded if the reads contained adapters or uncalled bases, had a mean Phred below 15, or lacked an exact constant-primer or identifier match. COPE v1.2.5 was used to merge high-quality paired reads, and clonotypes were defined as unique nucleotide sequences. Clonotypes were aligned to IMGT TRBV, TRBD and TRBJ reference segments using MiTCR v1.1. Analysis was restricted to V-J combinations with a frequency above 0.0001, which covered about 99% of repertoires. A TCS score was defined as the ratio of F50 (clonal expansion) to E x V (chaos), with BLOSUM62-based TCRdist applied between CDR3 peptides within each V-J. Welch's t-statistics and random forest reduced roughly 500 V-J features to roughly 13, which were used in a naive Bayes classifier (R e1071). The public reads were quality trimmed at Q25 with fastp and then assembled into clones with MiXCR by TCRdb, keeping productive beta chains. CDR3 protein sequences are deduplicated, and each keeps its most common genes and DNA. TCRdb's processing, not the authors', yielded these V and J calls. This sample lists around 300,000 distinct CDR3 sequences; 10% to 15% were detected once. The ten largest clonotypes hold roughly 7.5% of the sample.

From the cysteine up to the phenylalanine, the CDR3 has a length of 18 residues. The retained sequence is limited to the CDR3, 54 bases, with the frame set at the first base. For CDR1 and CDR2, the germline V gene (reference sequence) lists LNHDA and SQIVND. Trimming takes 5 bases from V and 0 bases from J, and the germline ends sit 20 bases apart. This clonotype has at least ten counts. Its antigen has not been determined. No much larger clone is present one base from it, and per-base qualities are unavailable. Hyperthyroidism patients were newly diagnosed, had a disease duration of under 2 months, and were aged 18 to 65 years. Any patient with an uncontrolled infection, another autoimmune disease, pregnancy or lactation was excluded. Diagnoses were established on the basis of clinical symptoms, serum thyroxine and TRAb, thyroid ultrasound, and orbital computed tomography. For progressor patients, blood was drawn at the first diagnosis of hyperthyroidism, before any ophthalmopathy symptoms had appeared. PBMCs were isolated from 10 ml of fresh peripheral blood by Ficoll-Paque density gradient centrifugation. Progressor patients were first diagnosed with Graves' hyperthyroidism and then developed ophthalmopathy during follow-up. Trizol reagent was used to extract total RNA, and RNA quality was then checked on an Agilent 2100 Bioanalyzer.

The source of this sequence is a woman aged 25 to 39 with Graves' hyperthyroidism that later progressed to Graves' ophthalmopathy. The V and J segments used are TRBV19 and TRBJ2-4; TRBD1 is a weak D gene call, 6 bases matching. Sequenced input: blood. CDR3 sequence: CASSSRFTGTLAKNIQYF. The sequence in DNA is TGTGCCAGTAGTTCCCGATTTACAGGGACGTTAGCCAAAAACATTCAGTACTTC.